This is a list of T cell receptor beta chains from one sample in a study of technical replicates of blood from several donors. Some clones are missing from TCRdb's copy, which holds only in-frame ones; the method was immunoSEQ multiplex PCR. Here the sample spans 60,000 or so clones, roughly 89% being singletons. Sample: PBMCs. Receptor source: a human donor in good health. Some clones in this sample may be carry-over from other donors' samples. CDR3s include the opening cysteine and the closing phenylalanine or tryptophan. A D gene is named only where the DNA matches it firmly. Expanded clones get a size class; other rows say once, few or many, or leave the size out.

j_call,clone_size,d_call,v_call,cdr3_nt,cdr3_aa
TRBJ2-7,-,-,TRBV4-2,TGTGCCAGCAGCCAAGAGGGGAGCGGCCTCGAGCAGTACTTC,CASSQEGSGLEQYF
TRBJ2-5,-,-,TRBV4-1,TGCGCCAGCAGCCAGAGCCATGGGGGCCCTGAGACCCAGTACTTC,CASSQSHGGPETQYF
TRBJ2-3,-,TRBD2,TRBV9,TGTGCCAGCAGCAGCTCTAGCGGGCCCACAGATACGCAGTATTTT,CASSSSSGPTDTQYF
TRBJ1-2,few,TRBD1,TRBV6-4,TGTGCCAGCAGCGACAGGGGAATAGGCTACACCTTC,CASSDRGIGYTF
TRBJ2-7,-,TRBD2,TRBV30,TGTGCCTGGGCCCCGGGACTACTACCCCACGAGCAGTACTTC,CAWAPGLLPHEQYF
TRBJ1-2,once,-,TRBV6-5,TGTGCCAGCAGTTACACCTACAGTCGCCGCCTCTATGGCTACACCTTC,CASSYTYSRRLYGYTF
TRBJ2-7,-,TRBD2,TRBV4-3,TGCGCCAGCAGCCACGGGAGGAACTACGAGCAGTACTTC,CASSHGRNYEQYF
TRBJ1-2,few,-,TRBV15,TGTGCCACCAGCAGGAACGGGTATGGCTACACCTTC,CATSRNGYGYTF
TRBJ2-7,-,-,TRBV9,TGTGCCAGCAGCGTATATGGAGGGCCCGGGGAGCAGTACTTC,CASSVYGGPGEQYF
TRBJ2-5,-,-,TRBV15,TGTGCCACCAGCAGTGCCCCAGGGGAGACCCAGTACTTC,CATSSAPGETQYF
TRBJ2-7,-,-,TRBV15,TGTGCCACCAGCGCCCGGACTCGTCTATTTCCGATCCTTACCTACGAGCAGTACTTC,CATSARTRLFPILTYEQYF
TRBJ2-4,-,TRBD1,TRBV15,TGTGCCACCAGCAGTATCGGGACAGGGCAAAACATTCAGTACTTC,CATSSIGTGQNIQYF
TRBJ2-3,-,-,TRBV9,TGTGCCAGCAGCTTGAGGGGCAGGGGCGGACGGGATAGAAGTTCAGATACGCAGTATTTT,CASSLRGRGGRDRSSDTQYF
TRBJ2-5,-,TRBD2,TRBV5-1,TGCGCCAGCAGCTTGGGGGTTAGCGGGAGTAGTCGAGAGACCCAGTACTTC,CASSLGVSGSSRETQYF
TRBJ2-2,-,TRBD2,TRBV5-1,TGCGCCAGCAGCTTGGGGACTAGCGGGGCAACCGGGGAGCTGTTTTTT,CASSLGTSGATGELFF
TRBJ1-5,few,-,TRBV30,TGTGCCTGGAGTCCCAGAAGCAATCAGCCCCAGCATTTT,CAWSPRSNQPQHF
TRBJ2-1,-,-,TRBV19,TGTGCCAGTAATAACGACAGAGGCCCCTACAATGAGCAGTTCTTC,CASNNDRGPYNEQFF
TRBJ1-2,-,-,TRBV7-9,TGTGCCAGCAGCGAGCTACCAACCCCTGACTATGGCTACACCTTC,CASSELPTPDYGYTF
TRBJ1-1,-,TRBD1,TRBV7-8,TGTGCCAGCAGCCCACGACAGGGGGCCACCTTGAACACTGAAGCTTTCTTT,CASSPRQGATLNTEAFF
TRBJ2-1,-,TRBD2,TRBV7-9,TGTGCCAGCAGCTTCGGGACTAGAGTATCCAATGAGCAGTTCTTC,CASSFGTRVSNEQFF
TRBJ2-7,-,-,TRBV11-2,TGTGCCAGCAGCTTAAGTGGAGCCCTACGAGAGCAGTACTTC,CASSLSGALREQYF
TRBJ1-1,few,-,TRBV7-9,TGTGCCAGCAGCTTCACAGGGTTGAACACTGAAGCTTTCTTT,CASSFTGLNTEAFF
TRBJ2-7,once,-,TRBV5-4,TGTGCCAGCAGCTACAGAAACTCCTACGAGCAGTACTTC,CASSYRNSYEQYF
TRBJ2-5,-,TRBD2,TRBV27,TGTGCCAGCAGTTTATCGGTAGCGGGGGTTTCAGAGACCCAGTACTTC,CASSLSVAGVSETQYF
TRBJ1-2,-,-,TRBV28,TGTGCCAGCAGTTTATCGACAGATATTCGGGGCTACACCTTC,CASSLSTDIRGYTF
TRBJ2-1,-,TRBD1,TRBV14,TGTGCCAGCAGCCAGAGGGGACAGGGTGAGCAGTTCTTC,CASSQRGQGEQFF
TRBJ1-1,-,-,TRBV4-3,TGCGCCAGCAGCCCCCGGGGGGCCGACACTGAAGCTTTCTTT,CASSPRGADTEAFF
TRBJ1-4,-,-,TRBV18,TGTGCCAGCTCACCTGGATCCCCGGGGGAAAAACTGTTTTTT,CASSPGSPGEKLFF
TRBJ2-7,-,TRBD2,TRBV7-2,TGTGCCAGCAGCCCAGCCGGGACTAGCGTTTACGAGCAGTACTTC,CASSPAGTSVYEQYF
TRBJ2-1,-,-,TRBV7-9,TGTGCCAGCAGCTTCGCGACAGGTGTGAACAATGAGCAGTTCTTC,CASSFATGVNNEQFF
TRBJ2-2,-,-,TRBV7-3,TGTGCCAGCAGCACCGGCCCCCCGGGCGGGGAGCTGTTTTTT,CASSTGPPGGELFF
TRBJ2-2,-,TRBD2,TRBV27,TGTGCCAGCAGTCCAAGCGGGGGCGGCACCGGGGAGCTGTTTTTT,CASSPSGGGTGELFF
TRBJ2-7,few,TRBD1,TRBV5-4,TGTGCCAGCAGCTTGAGTGGACAGGGTGGCTACGAGCAGTACTTC,CASSLSGQGGYEQYF
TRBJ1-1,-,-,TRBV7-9,TGTGCCAGCAGCTTATTTACAGAAGCTTTCTTT,CASSLFTEAFF
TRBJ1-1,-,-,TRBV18,TGTGCCAGCTCCCAGGATGGGCAGGGAACGACTTTCTTT,CASSQDGQGTTFF
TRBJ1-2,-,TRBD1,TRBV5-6,TGTGCCAGCAGCTTGGGGGGACAGGGGGCGCATGGCTACACCTTC,CASSLGGQGAHGYTF
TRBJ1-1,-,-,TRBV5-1,TGCGCCAGCAGCATACGAGGACAGCTGAACACTGAAGCTTTCTTT,CASSIRGQLNTEAFF
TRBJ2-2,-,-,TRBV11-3,TGTGCCAGCAGCCCGGGGACCGGGGAGCTGTTTTTT,CASSPGTGELFF
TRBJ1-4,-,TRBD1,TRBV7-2,TGTGCCAGCAGCCCGGGACAGGGGACAACTAATGAAAAACTGTTTTTT,CASSPGQGTTNEKLFF
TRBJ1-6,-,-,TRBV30,TGTGCCTGGAGTGTAACAGGTGGCAATTCACCCCTCCACTTT,CAWSVTGGNSPLHF
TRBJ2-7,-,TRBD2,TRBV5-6,TGTGCCAGCAGCTCTCCACTTAGCGGGAGTATCCACGAGCAGTACTTC,CASSSPLSGSIHEQYF
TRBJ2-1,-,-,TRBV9,TGTGCCAGCAGCGTAGACTCCACCGATGAGCAGTTCTTC,CASSVDSTDEQFF
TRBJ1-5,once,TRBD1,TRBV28,TGTGCCAGCAAACCGGGACAGGGAGGGAATCAGCCCCAGCATTTT,CASKPGQGGNQPQHF
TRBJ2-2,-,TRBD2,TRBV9,TGTGCCAGCAGCCCCGGGGAAGGTAGCGGGGGATCCACCGGGGAGCTGTTTTTT,CASSPGEGSGGSTGELFF
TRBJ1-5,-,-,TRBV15,TGTGCCACCAGCAGAGATCGCCGCCCTGACAGGAATCTAGCCCAGCATTTT,CATSRDRRPDRNLAQHF
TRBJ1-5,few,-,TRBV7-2,TGTGCCAGCAGCTCGAGCGTGGAAAGCAATCAGCCCCAGCATTTT,CASSSSVESNQPQHF
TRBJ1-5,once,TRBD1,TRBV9,TGTGCCAGCAGCGCGGGACAGGGCCGTGACAATCAGCCCCAGCATTTT,CASSAGQGRDNQPQHF
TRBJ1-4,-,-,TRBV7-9,TGTGCCAGCAGCTTGGAGGGGATAACTAATGAAAAACTGTTTTTT,CASSLEGITNEKLFF
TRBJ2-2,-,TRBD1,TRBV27,TGTGCCAGCAGTTTCTTCGGACAGGGCGGGCTGTTTTTT,CASSFFGQGGLFF
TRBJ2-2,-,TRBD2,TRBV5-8,TGTGCCAGCAGATGGAGCGGGGGGACCTCGAACACCGGGGAGCTGTTTTTT,CASRWSGGTSNTGELFF
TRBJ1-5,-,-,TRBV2,TGTGCCAGCAGTGAAGGTGGGGCGCGTTTGGAGCCCCAGCATTTT,CASSEGGARLEPQHF
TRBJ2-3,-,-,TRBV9,TGTGCCAGCAGCGTAGACGGGGGTGGGGTCGGTACGCAGTATTTT,CASSVDGGGVGTQYF